A selection of T cell receptor beta chains follows, all from one sample in a study of early T cells in non-severe SARS-CoV-2 infection. From the 5' RACE reads, TCRdb called clonotypes with MiXCR, one entry per CDR3 protein. Of under 70,000 distinct CDR3 sequences listed, around 6% are singletons. The sequenced material came from whole blood. The receptors derive from an adult who was a healthcare worker with PCR-confirmed SARS-CoV-2 infection or an uninfected control (not recorded which). Both conserved end residues are trimmed from each CDR3. Fields, in order: clone size, J gene, V gene, CDR3 protein. Clone size, where shown, is once, few, many, or a class for clones that have expanded.

>few|TRBJ2-7|TRBV10-3
AISAESSVYEQY
>-|TRBJ2-4|TRBV7-8
ASSSSGTSLAKNIQY
>many|TRBJ1-1|TRBV7-3
ASSLKPGGSTEAF
>few|TRBJ2-7|TRBV7-9
ASSLVGATGPSSYEQY
>-|TRBJ2-7|TRBV20-1
SAPRGLYEQY
>-|TRBJ2-7|TRBV7-2
ASSLKGAGEQY
>-|TRBJ2-3|TRBV29-1
SVGVKIASPGDTQY
>many|TRBJ1-5|TRBV20-1
SATGPGSNQPQH
>many|TRBJ2-1|TRBV11-3
ASSLSGNNEQF
>few|TRBJ2-1|TRBV20-1
SAPPGWRGNEQF
>many|TRBJ1-5|TRBV6-6
ASSYSLWLDSNQPQH
>many|TRBJ1-4|TRBV5-4
ASSLGGQPRRF
>many|TRBJ1-3|TRBV12-3/TRBV12-4
ASNPGASGNTIY
>many|TRBJ1-6|TRBV20-1
SAPPRSTGSPLH
>-|TRBJ2-5|TRBV29-1
SVESLAGGSKTQY
>many|TRBJ1-2|TRBV6-5
ASSYSDSSSYGYT
>many|TRBJ1-3|TRBV6-2/TRBV6-3
ASIHRQASGNTIY
>many|TRBJ2-3|TRBV11-2
ASSLLRPADTQY
>-|TRBJ2-2|TRBV12-3/TRBV12-4
ASSPGQNTGELF
>few|TRBJ2-5|TRBV12-3/TRBV12-4
ASSTRQGARETQY
>-|TRBJ1-1|TRBV7-2
ASSLGSRLGAF
>many|TRBJ2-3|TRBV20-1
SARAGLGFGDTQY
>few|TRBJ2-7|TRBV11-2
ASSFSSWVASGNYEQY
>many|TRBJ2-1|TRBV11-2
ASSLERLSGPYNEQF
>few|TRBJ1-4|TRBV12-3/TRBV12-4
ASSLTREKLF
>few|TRBJ2-1|TRBV20-1
SASLGTSGRAYYNEQF
>-|TRBJ2-1|TRBV9
ASSPGTFVYNEQF
>many|TRBJ1-2|TRBV19
ASSNPGQPNYGYT
>-|TRBJ2-1|TRBV7-2
ASSPLAGVQF
>many|TRBJ2-7|TRBV11-2
ASSSAGGLSSYEQY
>-|TRBJ2-1|TRBV5-4
ASSATLQVDNEQF
>many|TRBJ2-3|TRBV29-1
SVEVPEEITDTQY
>-|TRBJ1-3|TRBV14
ASSLMQGRNTIY
>-|TRBJ1-1|TRBV5-5
ASSLDPGRPEAF
>many|TRBJ1-1|TRBV6-5
ASKVLRGTEAF
>many|TRBJ2-3|TRBV11-2
ASSLTRPGDTQY
>many|TRBJ1-1|TRBV6-1
ASSDTGAPSAEAF
>many|TRBJ1-1|TRBV10-3
AISEQGANTEAF
>many|TRBJ1-5|TRBV10-2
ASSPGTGGNQPQH
>many|TRBJ2-3|TRBV5-5
ASSLMGLEFGDTQY